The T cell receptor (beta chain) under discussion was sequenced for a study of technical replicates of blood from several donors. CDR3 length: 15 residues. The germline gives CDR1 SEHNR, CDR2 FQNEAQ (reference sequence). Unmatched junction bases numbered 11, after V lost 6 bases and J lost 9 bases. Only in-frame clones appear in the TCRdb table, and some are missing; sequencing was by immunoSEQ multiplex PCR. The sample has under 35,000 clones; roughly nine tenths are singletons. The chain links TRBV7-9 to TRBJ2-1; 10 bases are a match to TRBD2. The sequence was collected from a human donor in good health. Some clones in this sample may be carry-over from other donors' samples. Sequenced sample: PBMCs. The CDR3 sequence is CASSRLAGAHGEQFF. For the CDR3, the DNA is TGTGCCAGCAGTCGACTAGCGGGTGCTCACGGTGAGCAGTTCTTC. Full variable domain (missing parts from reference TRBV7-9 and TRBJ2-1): DTGVSQNPRHKITKRGQNVTFRCDPISEHNRLYWYRQTLGQGPEFLTYFQNEAQLEKSRLLSDRFSAERPKGSFSTLEIQRTEQGDSAMYLCASSRLAGAHGEQFFGPGTRLTVL.